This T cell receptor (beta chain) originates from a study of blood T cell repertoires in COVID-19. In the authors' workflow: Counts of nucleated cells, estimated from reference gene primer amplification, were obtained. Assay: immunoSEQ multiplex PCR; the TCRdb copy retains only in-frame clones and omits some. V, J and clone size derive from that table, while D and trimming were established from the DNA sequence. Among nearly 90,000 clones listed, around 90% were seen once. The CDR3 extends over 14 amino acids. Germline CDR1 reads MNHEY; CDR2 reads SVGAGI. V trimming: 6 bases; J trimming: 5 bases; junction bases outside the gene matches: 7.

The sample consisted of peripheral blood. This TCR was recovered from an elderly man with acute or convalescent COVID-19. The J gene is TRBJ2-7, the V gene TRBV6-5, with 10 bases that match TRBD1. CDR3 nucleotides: TGTGCCAGCAGGGACAGGGGGTTGTCCGACGAGCAGTACTTC. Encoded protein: CASRDRGLSDEQYF.